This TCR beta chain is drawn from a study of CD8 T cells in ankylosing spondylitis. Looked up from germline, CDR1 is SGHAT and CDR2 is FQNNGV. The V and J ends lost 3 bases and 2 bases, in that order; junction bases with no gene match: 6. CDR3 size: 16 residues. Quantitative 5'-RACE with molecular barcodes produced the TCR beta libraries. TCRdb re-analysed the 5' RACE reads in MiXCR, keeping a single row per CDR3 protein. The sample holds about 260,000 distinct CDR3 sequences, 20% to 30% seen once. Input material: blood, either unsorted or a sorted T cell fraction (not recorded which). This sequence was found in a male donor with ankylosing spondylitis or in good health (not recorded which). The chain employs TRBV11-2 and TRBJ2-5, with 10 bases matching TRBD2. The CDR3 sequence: CASSLVLAGEQETQYF. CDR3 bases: TGTGCCAGCAGCTTGGTGCTAGCGGGGGAGCAAGAGACCCAGTACTTC. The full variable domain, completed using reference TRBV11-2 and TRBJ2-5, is EAGVAQSPRYKIIEKRQSVAFWCNPISGHATLYWYQQILGQGPKLLIQFQNNGVVDDSQLPKDRFSAERLKGVDSTLKIQPAKLEDSAVYLCASSLVLAGEQETQYFGPGTRLLVL.